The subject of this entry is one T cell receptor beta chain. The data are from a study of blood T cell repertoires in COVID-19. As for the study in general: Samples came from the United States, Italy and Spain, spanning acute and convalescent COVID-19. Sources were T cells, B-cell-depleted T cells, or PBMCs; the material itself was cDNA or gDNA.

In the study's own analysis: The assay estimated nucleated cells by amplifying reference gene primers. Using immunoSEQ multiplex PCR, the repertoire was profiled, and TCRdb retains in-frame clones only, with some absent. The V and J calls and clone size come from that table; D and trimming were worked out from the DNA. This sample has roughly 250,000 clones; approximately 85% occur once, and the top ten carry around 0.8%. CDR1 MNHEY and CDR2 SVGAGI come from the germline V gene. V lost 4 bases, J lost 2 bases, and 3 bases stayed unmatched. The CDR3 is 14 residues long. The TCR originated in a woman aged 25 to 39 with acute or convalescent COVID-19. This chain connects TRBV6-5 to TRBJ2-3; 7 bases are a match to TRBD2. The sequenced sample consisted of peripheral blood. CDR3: CASSFSGPTDTQYF. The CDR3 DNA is TGTGCCAGCAGTTTTAGCGGGCCCACAGATACGCAGTATTTT.